The clone carrying this T cell receptor (beta chain) came up many times. The authors used template switching to add a universal primer site and gave cDNA unique molecular identifiers. TCRdb called the 5' RACE reads again in MiXCR, with one record for every CDR3 protein. The sample records 1.5 million or so distinct CDR3 sequences, about 31% being singletons. Trimming took 3 bases from V and 5 from J, leaving 4 bases between them. Looked up from germline, CDR1 is DFQATT and CDR2 is SNEGSKA (reference sequence). This CDR3 comprises 10 residues. The data are from a study of identical twins. The rearrangement joins TRBV20-1 to TRBJ1-2, with D unresolved. The sequenced material came from cord blood. The clonotype originates from a newborn girl in good health. This CDR3 is CSASSYGYTF. In DNA, the CDR3 is TGCAGTGCTAGCTCATATGGCTACACCTTC.